The entry below describes one T cell receptor (beta chain). Its antigen has not been determined. Base qualities are not recorded, but no much larger clone differs from it by a single base. This record comes from a study of Graves' ophthalmopathy and Graves' hyperthyroidism (dated by TCRdb to 2017 to 2018). Describing the broader study: Peripheral blood was collected at initial diagnosis, prior to any treatment. The study used TCR beta repertoire signatures to distinguish Graves' ophthalmopathy from Graves' hyperthyroidism and to predict progression to ophthalmopathy. In total, approximately 140 blood samples were TCR-sequenced: around 42 ophthalmopathy, over 70 hyperthyroidism and around 17 hyperthyroidism-to-ophthalmopathy patients. To explore V-J signatures that separate ophthalmopathy from hyperthyroidism, a discovery set of fewer than 110 patients was enrolled, consisting of 40 to 45 with ophthalmopathy and 55 to 65 with stable hyperthyroidism. An independent validation cohort comprised around 20 hyperthyroidism patients and about 16 patients who later progressed from hyperthyroidism to ophthalmopathy. T-cell repertoires of thyroid tissue and blood were compared in 5 or 6 hyperthyroidism patients. After sampling, hyperthyroidism patients received methimazole starting at 30 mg daily, and ophthalmopathy patients received high-dose intravenous methylprednisolone. The 100 discovery patients were randomly divided into training and test sets at a 7:3 ratio. Paper-wide results and their limitations: In cross-validation, the 13-signature model distinguished ophthalmopathy from stable hyperthyroidism with almost 90% sensitivity and around 81% specificity, and in the test set the corresponding values were roughly 80% and 76%. Sample size was not statistically predetermined, and group allocation was not concealed from the investigators. In validation, the model predicted ophthalmopathy progression with less than 71% sensitivity and about 73% specificity; roughly 11 predicted patients were CT-confirmed with GO in a median of around 6 months. Most expanded thyroid clonotypes with a frequency above 0.001 also appeared in blood, which suggests that blood repertoires may reflect the immune response in the thyroid.

For repertoire sequencing, the TCR beta CDR3 regions were amplified from RNA transcripts. HTBI primers and the Qiagen OneStep RT-PCR kit were used in a first-round RT-PCR, which was followed by a second-round multiplex PCR, size selection and purification. The libraries underwent paired-end sequencing with 100 bp reads on an Illumina HiSeq2000. Concerning the study's data processing: Reads were processed with SOAPnuke, discarding reads with adapters, uncalled bases, mean Phred below 15, or no exact constant-primer or identifier match. COPE v1.2.5 was used to merge high-quality paired reads. Clonotypes were defined as unique nucleotide sequences and were aligned to IMGT TRB V, D and J references using MiTCR v1.1. The analysis was limited to V-J combinations with a frequency above 0.0001, which together covered roughly 99% of repertoires. For each V-J combination, a TCR clonal expansion and chaos score was defined as F50 clonal expansion divided by the chaos observed in the TCRdist matrix. Welch's t-statistics and random forest were used to reduce the features to approximately 13 V-J combinations, which were then used as input to a naive Bayes classifier. The Morisita-Horn index was used to measure how similar the thyroid and blood repertoires were. The public reads were run again by TCRdb, first through fastp at Q25 and then through MiXCR, and only productive beta chains were kept. Rows merge per CDR3 protein into single entries with the most common DNA and genes. The V and J calls here are based on TCRdb, not the publication. The sample records 600,000 to 650,000 distinct CDR3 sequences, about a fifth of which are singletons. The ten top clones hold approximately 6.9% of the sample.

Stable hyperthyroidism was defined as no progression to ophthalmopathy within 18 months of follow-up. Hyperthyroidism patients were newly diagnosed, with disease duration under 2 months, and aged 18 to 65 years. Anyone with other autoimmune diseases, uncontrolled infections, pregnancy or lactation was excluded from the study. Clinical symptoms, serum thyroxine, TRAb, thyroid ultrasound and orbital computed tomography formed the basis of the diagnosis. Ficoll-Paque density gradient centrifugation was used to isolate PBMCs from about 9 ml of fresh peripheral blood. Trizol reagent was used to extract the total RNA, and its quality was then checked on an Agilent 2100 Bioanalyzer. V is pared back by 6 bases and J by 0 bases, with 21 bases lying between the germline termini. Looking up the germline V gene yields CDR1 MNHEY and CDR2 SVGEGT. The CDR3, cysteine through phenylalanine, is 18 amino acids long. The sequence is cut down to CDR3 DNA, 54 bases in frame from base 1.

The receptor's source is a woman aged 18 to 35 with stable Graves' hyperthyroidism. Some clones in this sample may be carry-over from other donors' samples. Donor details come from another sample of the same person, matched by shared clones. Source material: peripheral blood. The sequence links TRBV6-2 or TRBV6-3 to TRBJ1-3; no D gene can be assigned with confidence. The DNA is as follows: TGTGCCAGCAGATTATTAGGACGGGCAGAATCCTCTGGAAACACCATATATTTT. Its amino acids are CASRLLGRAESSGNTIYF.